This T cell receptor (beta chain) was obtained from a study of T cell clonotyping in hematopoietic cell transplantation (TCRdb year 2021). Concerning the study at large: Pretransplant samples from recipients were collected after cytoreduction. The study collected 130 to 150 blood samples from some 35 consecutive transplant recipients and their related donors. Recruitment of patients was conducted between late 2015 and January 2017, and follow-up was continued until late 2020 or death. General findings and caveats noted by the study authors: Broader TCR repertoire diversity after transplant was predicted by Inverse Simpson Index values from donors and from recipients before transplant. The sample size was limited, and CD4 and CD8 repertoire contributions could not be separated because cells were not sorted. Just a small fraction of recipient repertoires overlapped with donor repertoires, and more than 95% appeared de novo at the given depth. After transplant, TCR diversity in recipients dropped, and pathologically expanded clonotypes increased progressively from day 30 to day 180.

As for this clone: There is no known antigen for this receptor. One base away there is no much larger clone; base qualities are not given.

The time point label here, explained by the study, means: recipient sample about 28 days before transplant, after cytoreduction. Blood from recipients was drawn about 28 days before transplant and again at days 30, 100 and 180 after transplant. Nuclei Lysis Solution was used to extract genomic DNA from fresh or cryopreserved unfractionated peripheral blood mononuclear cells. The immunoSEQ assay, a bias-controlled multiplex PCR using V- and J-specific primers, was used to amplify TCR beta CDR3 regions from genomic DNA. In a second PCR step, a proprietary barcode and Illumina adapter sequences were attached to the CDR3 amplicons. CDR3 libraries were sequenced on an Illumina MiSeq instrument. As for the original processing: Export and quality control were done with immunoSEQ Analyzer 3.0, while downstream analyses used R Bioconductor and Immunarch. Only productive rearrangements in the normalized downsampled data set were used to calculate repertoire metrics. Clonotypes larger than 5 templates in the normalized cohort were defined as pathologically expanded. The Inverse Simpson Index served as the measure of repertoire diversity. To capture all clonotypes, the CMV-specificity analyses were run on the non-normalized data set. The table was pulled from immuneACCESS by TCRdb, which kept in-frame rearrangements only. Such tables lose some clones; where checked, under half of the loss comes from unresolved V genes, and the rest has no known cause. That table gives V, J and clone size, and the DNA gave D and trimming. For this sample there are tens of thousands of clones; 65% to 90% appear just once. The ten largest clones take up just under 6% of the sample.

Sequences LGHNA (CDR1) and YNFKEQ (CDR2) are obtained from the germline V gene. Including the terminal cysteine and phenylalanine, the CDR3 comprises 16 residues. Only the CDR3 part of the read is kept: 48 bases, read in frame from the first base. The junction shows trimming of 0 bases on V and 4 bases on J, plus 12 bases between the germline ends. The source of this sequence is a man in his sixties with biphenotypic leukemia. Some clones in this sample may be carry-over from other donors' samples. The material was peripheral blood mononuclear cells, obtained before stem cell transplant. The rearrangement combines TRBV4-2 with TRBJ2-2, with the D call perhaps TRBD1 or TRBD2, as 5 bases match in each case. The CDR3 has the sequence CASSQDTGALTGELFF. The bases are TGTGCCAGCAGCCAAGATACCGGGGCTCTCACCGGGGAGCTGTTTTTT.